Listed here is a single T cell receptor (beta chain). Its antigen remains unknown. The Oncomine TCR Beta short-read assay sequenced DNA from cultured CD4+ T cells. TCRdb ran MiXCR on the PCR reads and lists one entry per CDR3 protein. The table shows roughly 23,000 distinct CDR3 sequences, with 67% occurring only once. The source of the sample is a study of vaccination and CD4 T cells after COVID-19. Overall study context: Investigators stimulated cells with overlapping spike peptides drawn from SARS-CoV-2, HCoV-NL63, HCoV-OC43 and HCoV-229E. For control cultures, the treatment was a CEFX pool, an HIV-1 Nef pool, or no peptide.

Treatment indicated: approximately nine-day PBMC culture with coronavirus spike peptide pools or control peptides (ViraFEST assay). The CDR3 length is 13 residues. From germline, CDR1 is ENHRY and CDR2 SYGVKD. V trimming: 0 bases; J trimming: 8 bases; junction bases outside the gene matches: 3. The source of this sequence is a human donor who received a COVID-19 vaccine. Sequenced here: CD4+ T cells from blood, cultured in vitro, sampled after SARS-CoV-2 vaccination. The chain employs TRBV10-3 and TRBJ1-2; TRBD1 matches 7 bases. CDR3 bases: TGTGCCATCAGTGAGTCGGCAGGGGGAGGCTACACCTTC. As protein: CAISESAGGGYTF.